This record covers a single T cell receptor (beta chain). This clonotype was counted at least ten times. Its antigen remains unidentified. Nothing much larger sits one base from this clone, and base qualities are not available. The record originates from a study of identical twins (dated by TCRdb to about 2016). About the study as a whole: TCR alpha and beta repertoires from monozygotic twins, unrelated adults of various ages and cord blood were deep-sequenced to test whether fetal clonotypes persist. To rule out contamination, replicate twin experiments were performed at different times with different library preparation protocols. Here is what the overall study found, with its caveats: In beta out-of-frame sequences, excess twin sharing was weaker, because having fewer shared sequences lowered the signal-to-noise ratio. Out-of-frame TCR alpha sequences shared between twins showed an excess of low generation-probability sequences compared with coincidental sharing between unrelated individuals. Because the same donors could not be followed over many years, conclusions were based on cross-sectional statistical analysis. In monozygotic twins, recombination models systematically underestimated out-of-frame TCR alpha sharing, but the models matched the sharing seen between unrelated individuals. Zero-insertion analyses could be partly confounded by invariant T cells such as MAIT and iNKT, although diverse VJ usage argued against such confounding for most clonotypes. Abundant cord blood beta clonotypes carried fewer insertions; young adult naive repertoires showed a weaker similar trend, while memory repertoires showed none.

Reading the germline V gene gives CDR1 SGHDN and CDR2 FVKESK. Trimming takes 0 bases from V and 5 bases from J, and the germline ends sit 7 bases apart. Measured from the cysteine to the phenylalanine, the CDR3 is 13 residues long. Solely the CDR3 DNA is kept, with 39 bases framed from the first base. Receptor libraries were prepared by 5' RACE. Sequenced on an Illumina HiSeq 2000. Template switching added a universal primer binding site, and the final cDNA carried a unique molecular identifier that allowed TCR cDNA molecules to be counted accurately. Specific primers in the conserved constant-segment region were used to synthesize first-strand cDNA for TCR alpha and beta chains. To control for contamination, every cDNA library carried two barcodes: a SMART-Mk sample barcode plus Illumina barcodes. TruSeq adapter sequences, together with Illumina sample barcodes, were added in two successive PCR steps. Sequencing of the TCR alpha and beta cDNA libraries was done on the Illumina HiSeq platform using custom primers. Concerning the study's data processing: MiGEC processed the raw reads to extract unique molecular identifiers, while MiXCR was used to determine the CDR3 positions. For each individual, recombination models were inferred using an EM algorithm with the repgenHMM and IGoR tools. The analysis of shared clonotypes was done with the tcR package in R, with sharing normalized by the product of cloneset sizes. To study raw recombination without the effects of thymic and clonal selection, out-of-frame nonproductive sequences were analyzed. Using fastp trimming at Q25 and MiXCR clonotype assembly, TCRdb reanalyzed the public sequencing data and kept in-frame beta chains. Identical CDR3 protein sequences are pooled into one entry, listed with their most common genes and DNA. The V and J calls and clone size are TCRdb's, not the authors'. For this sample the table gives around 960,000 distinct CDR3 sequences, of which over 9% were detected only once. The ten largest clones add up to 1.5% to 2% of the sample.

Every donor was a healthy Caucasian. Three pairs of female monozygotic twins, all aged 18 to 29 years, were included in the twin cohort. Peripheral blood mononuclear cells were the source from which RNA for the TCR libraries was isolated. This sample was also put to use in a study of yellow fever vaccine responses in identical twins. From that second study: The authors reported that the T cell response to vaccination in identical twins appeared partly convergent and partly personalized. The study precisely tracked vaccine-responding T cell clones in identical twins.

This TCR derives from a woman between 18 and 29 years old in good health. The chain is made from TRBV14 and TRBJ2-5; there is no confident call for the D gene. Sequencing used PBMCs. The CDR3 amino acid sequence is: CASSQDLVETQYF. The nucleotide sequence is TGTGCCAGCAGCCAAGATCTTGTGGAGACCCAGTACTTC. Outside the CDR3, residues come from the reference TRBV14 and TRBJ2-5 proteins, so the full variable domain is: EAGVTQFPSHSVIEKGQTVTLRCDPISGHDNLYWYRRVMGKEIKFLLHFVKESKQDESGMPNNRFLAERTGGTYSTLKVQPAELEDSGVYFCASSQDLVETQYFGPGTRLLVL.